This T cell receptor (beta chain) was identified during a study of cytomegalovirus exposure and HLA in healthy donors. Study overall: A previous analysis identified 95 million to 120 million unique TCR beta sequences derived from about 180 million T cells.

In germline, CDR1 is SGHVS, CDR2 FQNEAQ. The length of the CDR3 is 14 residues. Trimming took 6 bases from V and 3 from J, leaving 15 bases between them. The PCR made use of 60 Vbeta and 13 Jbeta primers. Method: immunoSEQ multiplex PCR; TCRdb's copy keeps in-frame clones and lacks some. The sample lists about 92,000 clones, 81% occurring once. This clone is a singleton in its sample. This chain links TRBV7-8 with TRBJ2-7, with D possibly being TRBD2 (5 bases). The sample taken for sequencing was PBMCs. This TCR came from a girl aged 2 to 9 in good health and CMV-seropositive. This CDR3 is CASSSSGGVYEQYF. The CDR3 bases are TGTGCCAGCAGTTCATCAGGAGGAGTCTACGAGCAGTACTTC.